Listed here is a single T cell receptor (beta chain). Germline V gene sequence: CDR1 LGHNA, CDR2 YNFKEQ. This CDR3 is 16 amino acids long. Trimming stripped 0 bases from V and 3 bases from J, with 12 bases between. TCRdb called the 5' RACE reads again in MiXCR, with one record for every CDR3 protein. The sample has roughly 150,000 distinct CDR3 sequences, about 15% seen once. This specimen comes from a study of T-cell memory formation after mild COVID-19. The rearrangement uses TRBV4-2 and TRBJ2-1, with D perhaps being TRBD1 or TRBD2 (5 bases each). The receptor was isolated from an adult woman who had mild COVID-19 (a few samples of this study predate the infection). Cell type and time point are not known. Source material: PBMCs or a T cell subset sorted from them (not recorded which). CDR3 protein: CASSQELGVLYNEQFF. The CDR3 region has the DNA TGTGCCAGCAGCCAAGAACTGGGGGTTCTCTACAATGAGCAGTTCTTC.